Shown below are 7 T cell receptor beta chains from a single sample sequenced in a study of T cell responses to AZD1222 COVID-19 vaccine. Data came from immunoSEQ multiplex PCR; TCRdb stores just in-frame clones and leaves some out. This table holds about 180,000 clones, approximately 94% found once. The specimen comprised peripheral blood, sampled 28 days after the second AZD1222 dose. These receptors originate from an adult who received the AZD1222 COVID-19 vaccine.

V is TRBV15 and J is TRBJ2-5; 12 nucleotides agree with TRBD2. Trimming at V came to 0 bases and at J to 0 bases, leaving 8 bases not matched to a gene. CDR3 length equals 19 residues. In germline, CDR1 is LNHNV, CDR2 YYDKDF (reference sequence). As DNA, the CDR3 is TGTGCCACCAGCAGAGATCTAACTAGCGGGGGGCGAAACCAAGAGACCCAGTACTTC. Translation: CATSRDLTSGGRNQETQYF.

This clone was picked up one time. The CDR3 is CASSSIYRGAYNEQFF. CDR3 nucleotides: TGTGCCAGCAGTTCCATCTACCGAGGCGCCTACAATGAGCAGTTCTTC. This chain joins TRBV27 and TRBJ2-1, with unresolved D. The ends were cut back, 4 bases at V and 2 bases at J, with 15 bases in the middle. The CDR3 runs 16 residues. CDR1 and CDR2 from the germline V gene are MNHEY and SMNVEV (reference sequence).

V usage is TRBV19 and J usage is TRBJ1-2; possibly TRBD1 for D (5 bases). Germline CDR1 is LNHDA and CDR2 is SQIVND (reference sequence). The CDR3 totals 17 residues. V was shortened by 4 bases and J by 4 bases, with 22 bases between the two germline ends. CDR3 protein: CASSRSGTAPGGYGYTF. CDR3 sequence (DNA): TGTGCCAGTAGTAGATCCGGGACGGCCCCCGGCGGCTATGGCTACACCTTC. Filled out from reference TRBV19 and TRBJ1-2, the complete variable domain reads DGGITQSPKYLFRKEGQNVTLSCEQNLNHDAMYWYRQDPGQGLRLIYYSQIVNDFQKGDIAEGYSVSREKKESFPLTVTSAQKNPTAFYLCASSRSGTAPGGYGYTFGSGTRLTVV.

The rearrangement links TRBV19 to TRBJ2-7, with TRBD2 as a possible D gene (7 bases). Per the germline V gene, CDR1 is LNHDA and CDR2 is SQIVND (reference sequence). This CDR3 region has 18 residues. Between the trimmed V and J ends, which lost 0 bases and 0 bases, there was a span of 18 bases. The CDR3 here is CASSIDFVGGGYSYEQYF. The CDR3 bases are TGTGCCAGTAGTATAGATTTCGTTGGCGGGGGCTACTCCTACGAGCAGTACTTC.

This clone has a single count. The J gene is TRBJ1-5, the V gene TRBV28, with a weak D call TRBD1 (5 bases). The V end was cut by 5 bases, the J end by 5 bases, with 10 bases between. The CDR3 is 13 residues long. Germline V gives CDR1 MDHEN, CDR2 SYDVKM. CDR3 sequence: CASSPDRDQPQHF. The CDR3 DNA sequence: TGTGCCAGCAGTCCCGACAGAGATCAGCCCCAGCATTTT.

This sequence joins TRBV7-2 and TRBJ1-2, with a weak D call TRBD1 (6 bases). This CDR3 has 16 residues. Deletions cut 7 bases from V and 1 base from J, with 19 bases between. The V gene's germline CDR1 is SGHTA and CDR2 FQGNSA. The CDR3 region has the DNA TGTGCCAGCACCCCTTCGACCGACAGGCTTAACTATGGCTACACCTTC. Its translation: CASTPSTDRLNYGYTF. Using reference TRBV7-2 and TRBJ1-2 for the parts outside the CDR3, the full variable domain is GAGVSQSPSNKVTEKGKDVELRCDPISGHTALYWYRQSLGQGLEFLIYFQGNSAPDKSGLPSDRFSAERTGGSVSTLTIQRTQQEDSAVYLCASTPSTDRLNYGYTFGSGTRLTVV.

CDR3 nucleotides: TGTGCCACCAGTGATTTGGCGGACAGCTACAATGAGCAGTTCTTC. Protein product: CATSDLADSYNEQFF. The rearrangement uses TRBV24-1 and TRBJ2-1; possible D gene TRBD1, 6 bases. The CDR3 is 15 amino acids. Per the germline V gene, CDR1 is KGHDR and CDR2 is SFDVKD. The V and J ends lost 0 bases and 3 bases respectively, with 8 bases between them.